These 12 T cell receptor beta chains originate from one sample sequenced in a study of beta chain features in type 1 diabetes. Expressed TCRB transcripts got sequenced, as all isolated RNA was reverse transcribed. The assay was immunoSEQ multiplex PCR, and TCRdb's table has in-frame clones only and misses some. The table includes approximately 330,000 clones, around 10% detected once. Sequences were obtained from naive CD4+ T cells from blood. The receptors come from a woman in her 30s in good health.

In this sample, this clone turned up a few times. V usage is TRBV29-1 and J usage is TRBJ2-1; 8 bases line up with TRBD2. The length of the CDR3 is 15 residues. Germline CDR1 and CDR2: SQVTM and ANQGSEA. The trim removed 4 bases at V and 3 bases at J, leaving 8 bases unmatched. The CDR3 region is CSVVRTSPDYNEQFF. DNA for the CDR3: TGCAGCGTTGTGAGGACTAGCCCCGACTACAATGAGCAGTTCTTC.

This clone came up a few times. The chain joins TRBV27 to TRBJ2-1; the D is unclear. CDR1 and CDR2 (germline): MNHEY, SMNVEV (reference sequence). V lost 5 bases, J lost 8 bases, and 7 bases lay in between. There are 11 residues in the CDR3. In nucleotides, the CDR3 is TGTGCCAGCAGTACCCAGGATGAGCAGTTCTTC. Amino acid sequence: CASSTQDEQFF.

The V and J genes are TRBV18 and TRBJ2-7, with 8 bases identical to TRBD2. The CDR3 loop spans 14 amino acids. Germline trimming cut 4 bases from V and 3 bases from J; bases unmatched to any gene: 5. Per the germline V gene, CDR1 is KGHSH and CDR2 is LQKENI. CDR3 amino acids: CASSLGTSDYEQYF. The CDR3, as DNA: TGTGCCAGCTCACTGGGGACTAGTGACTACGAGCAGTACTTC.

This chain links TRBV9 with TRBJ1-1, with D tentatively TRBD1 (5 bases). CDR3 length: 13 amino acids. Between the trimmed V and J ends, which lost 3 bases and 1 base, there was a span of 7 bases. The germline CDR1 and CDR2 sequences are SGDLS and YYNGEE. CDR3: CASSGDWNTEAFF. The CDR3 DNA reads as TGTGCCAGCAGCGGGGACTGGAACACTGAAGCTTTCTTT. The full variable domain, in which reference TRBV9 and TRBJ1-1 provide the parts outside the CDR3, is DSGVTQTPKHLITATGQRVTLRCSPRSGDLSVYWYQQSLDQGLQFLIQYYNGEERAKGNILERFSAQQFPDLHSELNLSSLELGDSALYFCASSGDWNTEAFFGQGTRLTVV.

This chain links TRBV30 with TRBJ2-7; D unresolved. CDR1 and CDR2 (germline): GTSNPN, SVGIG (reference sequence). With 2 bases removed from V and 2 bases from J, the gap between germline ends came to 4 bases. The CDR3 runs to 11 residues. CDR3 protein: CAWSLTYEQYF. The CDR3 bases are TGTGCCTGGAGTCTAACCTACGAGCAGTACTTC.

This clone was recorded a few times. In nucleotides, the CDR3 is TGTGCCAGCAGCTTAGAGTTCCCGGGACAGGCCTTTGCCTACGAGCAGTACTTC. Translated, it gives CASSLEFPGQAFAYEQYF. The rearrangement joins TRBV7-8 to TRBJ2-7; 8 bases are shared with TRBD1. There are 18 residues in the CDR3. Germline V gene sequence: CDR1 SGHVS, CDR2 FQNEAQ. V lost 1 base, J lost 2 bases, and 13 bases stayed unmatched.

This clone turned up a few times. The chain couples TRBV6-6 to TRBJ1-1; weak D call: TRBD1 (5 bases). The ends were cut back, 2 bases at V and 6 bases at J, with 7 bases in the middle. The CDR3 contains 12 residues. Germline assignment: CDR1 MNHNY and CDR2 SVGAGI (reference sequence). CDR3 amino acids: CASSYGRAEAFF. CDR3 in DNA: TGTGCCAGCAGTTACGGCAGGGCTGAAGCTTTCTTT.

The rearrangement joins TRBV19 to TRBJ1-1; D remains ambiguous. Trimming took off 7 bases at V and 1 base at J, with 10 bases between the two ends. This CDR3 has 13 residues. CDR1 and CDR2 (germline): LNHDA, SQIVND (reference sequence). As DNA, the CDR3 is TGTGCCAGTAATAAACAGTCGAACACTGAAGCTTTCTTT. This translates into CASNKQSNTEAFF.

This sequence joins TRBV5-1 and TRBJ1-1; possibly TRBD1 for D (6 bases). Germline CDR1 reads SGHRS; CDR2 reads YFSETQ. The CDR3 contains 12 residues. Here the CDR3 DNA reads TGCGCATCGGGGACACAGAACACTGAAGCTTTCTTT. This codes for CASGTQNTEAFF.

J is TRBJ2-1 and V is TRBV27; D uncertain. In germline, CDR1 is MNHEY, CDR2 SMNVEV (reference sequence). The CDR3 totals 12 residues. V shed 2 bases and J shed 9 bases, with 8 bases lying between them. CDR3 in amino acids: CASSLSSGEQFF. The CDR3 region has the DNA TGTGCCAGCAGTTTAAGTTCGGGTGAGCAGTTCTTC.

This clone was observed a few times. The chain is built from TRBV9 and TRBJ2-3; maybe TRBD2 (6 bases). V shed 3 bases and J shed 1 base, with 6 bases lying between them. Germline CDR1 and CDR2: SGDLS and YYNGEE. The CDR3 spans 13 residues. The CDR3 here is CASSGGGTDTQYF. The CDR3 region has the DNA TGTGCCAGCAGCGGGGGGGGCACAGATACGCAGTATTTT.

This clone was detected only a few times. V gene TRBV25-1 combines with J gene TRBJ2-7; 8 bases are a match to TRBD1. The junction had 11 bases not matched to a gene; V was cut back by 3 bases and J by 4 bases. The CDR3 covers 16 residues. CDR1 and CDR2 (germline): MGHDK, SYGVNS. Here the CDR3 DNA reads TGTGCCAGCAGTGATTTGGCAGGGGGCAAAGAATACGAGCAGTACTTC. It yields the protein CASSDLAGGKEYEQYF.